This T cell receptor beta chain is from a study of technical replicates of blood from a few donors. This clone was observed once. CDR1 is SNHLY and CDR2 is FYNNEI in the germline V gene. V lost 7 bases, J lost 4 bases, and 11 bases lay in between. This CDR3 is 13 amino acids long. The data were produced by immunoSEQ multiplex PCR, yet TCRdb's version contains in-frame clones alone and is incomplete. The profile shows 95,000 or so clones, approximately 95% of them singletons. Input material: T cells isolated from PBMCs. V gene TRBV2 combines with J gene TRBJ1-5; possible D gene TRBD1, 5 bases. This clonotype originated in a human donor in good health. For the CDR3, the DNA is TGTGCCAGCAATGGAGGGGCTAATCAGCCCCAGCATTTT. Translation gives CASNGGANQPQHF.